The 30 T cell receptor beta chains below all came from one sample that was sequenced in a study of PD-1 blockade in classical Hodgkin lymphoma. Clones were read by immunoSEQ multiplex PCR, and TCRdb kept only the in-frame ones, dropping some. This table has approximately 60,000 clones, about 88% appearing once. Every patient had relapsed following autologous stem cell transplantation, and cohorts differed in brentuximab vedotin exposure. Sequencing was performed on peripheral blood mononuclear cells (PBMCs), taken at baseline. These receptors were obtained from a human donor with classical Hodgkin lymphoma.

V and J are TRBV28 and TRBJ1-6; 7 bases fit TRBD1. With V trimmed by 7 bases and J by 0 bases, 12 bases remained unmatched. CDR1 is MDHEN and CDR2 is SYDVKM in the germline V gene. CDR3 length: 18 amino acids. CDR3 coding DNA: TGTGCCAGCACCCTCCCCCCGACAGGGAGCTCCTATAATTCACCCCTCCACTTT. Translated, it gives CASTLPPTGSSYNSPLHF.

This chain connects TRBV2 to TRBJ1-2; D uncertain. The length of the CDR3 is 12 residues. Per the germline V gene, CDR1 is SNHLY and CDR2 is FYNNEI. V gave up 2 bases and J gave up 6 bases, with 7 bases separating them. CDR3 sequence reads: CASSENWNGYTF. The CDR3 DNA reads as TGTGCCAGCAGTGAAAACTGGAATGGCTACACCTTC.

In DNA, the CDR3 is TGTGCCAGCAGCGCGAAAGTAGGGGGCGCCTCAACTAATGAAAAACTGTTTTTT. Translation gives CASSAKVGGASTNEKLFF. This sequence joins TRBV5-4 and TRBJ1-4, with 7 bases fitting TRBD1. This CDR3 has 18 residues. Germline V CDR1 and CDR2: SGHNT, YYREEE (reference sequence). V gave up 4 bases and J gave up 0 bases; unmatched junction bases: 12.

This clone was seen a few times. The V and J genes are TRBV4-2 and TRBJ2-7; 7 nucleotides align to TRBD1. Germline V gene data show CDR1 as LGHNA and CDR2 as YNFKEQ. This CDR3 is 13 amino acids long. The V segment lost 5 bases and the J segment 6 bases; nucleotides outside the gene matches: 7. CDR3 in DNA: TGTGCCAGCAGCGGGACAGCGAGCGTCGAGCAGTACTTC. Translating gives CASSGTASVEQYF.

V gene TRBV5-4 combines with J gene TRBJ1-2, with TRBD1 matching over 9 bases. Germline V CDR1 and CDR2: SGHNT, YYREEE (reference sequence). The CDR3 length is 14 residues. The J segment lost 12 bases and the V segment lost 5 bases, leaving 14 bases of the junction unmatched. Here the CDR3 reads CASSHYGQGSFNTF. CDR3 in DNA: TGTGCCAGCAGTCACTACGGACAGGGGTCCTTCAACACCTTC.

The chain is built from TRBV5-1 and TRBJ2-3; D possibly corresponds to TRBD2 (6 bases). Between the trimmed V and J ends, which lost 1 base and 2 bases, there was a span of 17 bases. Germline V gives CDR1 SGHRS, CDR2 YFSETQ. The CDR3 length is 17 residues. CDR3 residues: CASSLTVTPSDTDTQYF. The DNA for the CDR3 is TGCGCCAGCAGCTTGACCGTGACCCCTAGCGACACAGATACGCAGTATTTT.

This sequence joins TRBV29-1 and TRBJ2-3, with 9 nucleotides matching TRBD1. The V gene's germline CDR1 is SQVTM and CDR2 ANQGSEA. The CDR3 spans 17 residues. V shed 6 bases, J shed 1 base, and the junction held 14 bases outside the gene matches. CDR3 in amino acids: CSVVGIEDRGGTDTQYF. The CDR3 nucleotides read TGCAGCGTCGTAGGTATTGAGGACAGGGGAGGCACAGATACGCAGTATTTT.

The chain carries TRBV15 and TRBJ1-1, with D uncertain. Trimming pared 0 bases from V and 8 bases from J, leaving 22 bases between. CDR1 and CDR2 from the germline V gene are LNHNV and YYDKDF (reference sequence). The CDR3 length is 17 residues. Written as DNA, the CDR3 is TGTGCCACCAGCAGAGATCAGGCTGACTCCCCAAAGACAGAAGCTTTCTTT. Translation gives CATSRDQADSPKTEAFF.

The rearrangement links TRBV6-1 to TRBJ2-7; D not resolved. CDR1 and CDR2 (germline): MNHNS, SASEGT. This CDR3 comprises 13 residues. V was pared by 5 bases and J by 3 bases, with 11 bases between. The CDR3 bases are TGTGCCAGCAGTAGGCAGGCAGACTACGAGCAGTACTTC. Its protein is CASSRQADYEQYF.

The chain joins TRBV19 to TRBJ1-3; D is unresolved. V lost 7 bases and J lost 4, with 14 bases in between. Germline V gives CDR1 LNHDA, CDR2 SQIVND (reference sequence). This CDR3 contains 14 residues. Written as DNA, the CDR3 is TGTGCCAGTACAACCGGCTCCACGGGAAACACCATATATTTT. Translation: CASTTGSTGNTIYF.

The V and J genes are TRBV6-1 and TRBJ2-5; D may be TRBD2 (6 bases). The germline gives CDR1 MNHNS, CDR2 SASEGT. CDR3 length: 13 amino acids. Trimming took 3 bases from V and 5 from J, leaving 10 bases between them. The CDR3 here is CASSDPSVETQYF. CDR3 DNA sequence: TGTGCCAGCAGTGACCCTAGCGTGGAGACCCAGTACTTC.

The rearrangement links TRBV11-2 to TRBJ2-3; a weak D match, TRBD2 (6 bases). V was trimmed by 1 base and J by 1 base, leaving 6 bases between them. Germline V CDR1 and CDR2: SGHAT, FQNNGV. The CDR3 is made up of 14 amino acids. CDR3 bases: TGTGCCAGCAGCTTAGCGGGGGGCACAGATACGCAGTATTTT. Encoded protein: CASSLAGGTDTQYF.

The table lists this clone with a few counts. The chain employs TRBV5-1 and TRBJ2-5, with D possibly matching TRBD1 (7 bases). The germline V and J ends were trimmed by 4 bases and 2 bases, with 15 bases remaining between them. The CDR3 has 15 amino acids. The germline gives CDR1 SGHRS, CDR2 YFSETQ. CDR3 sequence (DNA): TGCGCCAGCAGCGGCCAGGGGGGACAGCAAGAGACCCAGTACTTC. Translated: CASSGQGGQQETQYF.

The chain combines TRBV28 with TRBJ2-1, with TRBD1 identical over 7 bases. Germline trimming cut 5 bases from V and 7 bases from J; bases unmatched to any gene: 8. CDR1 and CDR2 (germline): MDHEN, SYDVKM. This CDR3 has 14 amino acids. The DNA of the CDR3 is TGTGCCAGCAGTCTACAGACAGGGAAGAATGAGCAGTTCTTC. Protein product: CASSLQTGKNEQFF.

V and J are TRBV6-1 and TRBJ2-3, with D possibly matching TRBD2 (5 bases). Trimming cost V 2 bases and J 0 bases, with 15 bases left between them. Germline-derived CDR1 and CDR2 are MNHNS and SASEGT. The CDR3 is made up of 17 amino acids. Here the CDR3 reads CASSENGRRTSTDTQYF. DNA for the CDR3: TGTGCCAGCAGTGAAAACGGGCGGCGGACTAGCACAGATACGCAGTATTTT.

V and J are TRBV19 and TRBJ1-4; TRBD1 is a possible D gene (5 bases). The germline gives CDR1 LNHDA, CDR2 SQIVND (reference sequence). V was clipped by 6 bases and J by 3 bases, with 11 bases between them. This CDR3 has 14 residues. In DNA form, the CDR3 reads TGTGCCAGTAGCCCAGGGTTCGCTAATGAAAAACTGTTTTTT. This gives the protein CASSPGFANEKLFF.

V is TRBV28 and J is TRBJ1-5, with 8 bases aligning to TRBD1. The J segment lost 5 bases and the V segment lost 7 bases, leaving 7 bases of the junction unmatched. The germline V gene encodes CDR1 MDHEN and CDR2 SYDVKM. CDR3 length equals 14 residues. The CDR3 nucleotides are TGTGCCAGCACCCCGGACAGGGACTATCAGCCCCAGCATTTT. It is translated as CASTPDRDYQPQHF.

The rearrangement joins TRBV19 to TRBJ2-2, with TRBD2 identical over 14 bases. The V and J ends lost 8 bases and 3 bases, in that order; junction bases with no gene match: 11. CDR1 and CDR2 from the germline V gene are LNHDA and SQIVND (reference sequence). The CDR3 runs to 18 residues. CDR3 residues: CASAGTSGSRKYTGELFF. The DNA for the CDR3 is TGTGCCAGTGCAGGGACTAGCGGGAGTCGGAAGTACACCGGGGAGCTGTTTTTT.

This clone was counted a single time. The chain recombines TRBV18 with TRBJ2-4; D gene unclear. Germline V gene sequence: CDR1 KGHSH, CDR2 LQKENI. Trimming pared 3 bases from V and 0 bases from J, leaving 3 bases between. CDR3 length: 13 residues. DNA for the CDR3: TGTGCCAGCTCACCTCTAGCCAAAAACATTCAGTACTTC. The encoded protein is CASSPLAKNIQYF.

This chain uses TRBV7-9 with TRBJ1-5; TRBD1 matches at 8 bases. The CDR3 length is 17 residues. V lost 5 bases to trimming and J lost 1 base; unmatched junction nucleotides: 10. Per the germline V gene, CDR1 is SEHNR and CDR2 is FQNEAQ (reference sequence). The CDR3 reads CASSHGLGQESNQPQHF. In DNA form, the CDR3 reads TGTGCCAGCAGCCATGGGCTGGGACAGGAGAGCAATCAGCCCCAGCATTTT.

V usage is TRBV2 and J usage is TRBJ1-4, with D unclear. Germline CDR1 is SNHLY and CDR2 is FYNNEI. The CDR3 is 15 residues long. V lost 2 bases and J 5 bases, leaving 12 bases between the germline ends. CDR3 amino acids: CASSETGETNEKLFF. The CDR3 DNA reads TGTGCCAGCAGTGAAACGGGTGAGACCAATGAAAAACTGTTTTTT.

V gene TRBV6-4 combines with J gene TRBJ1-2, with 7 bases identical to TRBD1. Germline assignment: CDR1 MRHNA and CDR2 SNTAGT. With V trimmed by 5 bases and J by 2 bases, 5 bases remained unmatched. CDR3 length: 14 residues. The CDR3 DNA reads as TGTGCCAGCAGTTTACAGGGGTTGAACTATGGCTACACCTTC. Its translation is CASSLQGLNYGYTF.

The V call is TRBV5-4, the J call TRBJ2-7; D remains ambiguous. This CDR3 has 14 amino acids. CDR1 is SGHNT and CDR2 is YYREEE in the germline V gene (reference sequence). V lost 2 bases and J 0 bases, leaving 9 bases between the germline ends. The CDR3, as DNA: TGTGCCAGCAGCTTTTCAGCCAGCTCCTACGAGCAGTACTTC. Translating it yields CASSFSASSYEQYF. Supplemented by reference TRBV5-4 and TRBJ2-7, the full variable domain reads ETGVTQSPTHLIKTRGQQVTLRCSSQSGHNTVSWYQQALGQGPQFIFQYYREEENGRGNFPPRFSGLQFPNYSSELNVNALELDDSALYLCASSFSASSYEQYFGPGTRLTVT.

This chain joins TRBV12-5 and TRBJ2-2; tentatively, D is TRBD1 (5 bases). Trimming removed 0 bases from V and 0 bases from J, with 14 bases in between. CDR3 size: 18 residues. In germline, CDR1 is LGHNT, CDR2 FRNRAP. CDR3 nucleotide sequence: TGTGCTAGTGGTTTGGTACTCTGGGGCGGCGCGAACACCGGGGAGCTGTTTTTT. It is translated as CASGLVLWGGANTGELFF.

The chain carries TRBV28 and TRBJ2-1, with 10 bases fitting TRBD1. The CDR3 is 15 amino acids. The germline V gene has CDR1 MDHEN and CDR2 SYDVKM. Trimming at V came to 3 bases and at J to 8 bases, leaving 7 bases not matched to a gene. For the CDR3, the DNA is TGTGCCAGCAGTTTTATGGACAGGGGGGCGGATGAGCAGTTCTTC. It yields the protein CASSFMDRGADEQFF.

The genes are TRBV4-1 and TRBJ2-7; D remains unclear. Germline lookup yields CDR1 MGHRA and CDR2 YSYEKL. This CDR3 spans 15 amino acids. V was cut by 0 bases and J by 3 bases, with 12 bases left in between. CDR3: CASSQEGRPGYEQYF. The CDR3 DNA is TGCGCCAGCAGCCAAGAAGGCCGGCCCGGCTACGAGCAGTACTTC.

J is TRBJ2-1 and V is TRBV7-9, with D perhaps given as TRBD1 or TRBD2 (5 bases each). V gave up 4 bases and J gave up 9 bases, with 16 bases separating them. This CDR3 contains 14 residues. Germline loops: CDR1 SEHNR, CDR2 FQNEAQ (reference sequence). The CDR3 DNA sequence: TGTGCCAGCAGCTCCAAGGCCTGGGACGGTGAGCAGTTCTTC. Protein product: CASSSKAWDGEQFF.

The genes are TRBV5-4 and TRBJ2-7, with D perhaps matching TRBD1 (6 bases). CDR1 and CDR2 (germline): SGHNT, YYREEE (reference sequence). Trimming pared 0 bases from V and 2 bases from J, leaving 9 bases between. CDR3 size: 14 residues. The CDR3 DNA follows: TGTGCCAGCAGCTTGGATAGGGACACCTACGAGCAGTACTTC. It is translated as CASSLDRDTYEQYF.

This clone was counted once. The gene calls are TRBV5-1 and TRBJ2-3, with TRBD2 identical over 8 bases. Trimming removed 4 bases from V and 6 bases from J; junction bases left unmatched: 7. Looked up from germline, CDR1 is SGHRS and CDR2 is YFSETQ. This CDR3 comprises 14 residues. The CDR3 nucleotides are TGCGCCAGCAGCCCGGGACTAGAAGGGGATACGCAGTATTTT. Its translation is CASSPGLEGDTQYF.

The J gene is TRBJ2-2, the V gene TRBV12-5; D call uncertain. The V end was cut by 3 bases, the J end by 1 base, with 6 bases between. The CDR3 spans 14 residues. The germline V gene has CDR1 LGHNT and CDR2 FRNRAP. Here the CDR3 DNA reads TGTGCTAGTGGTTTCATAGGGAACACCGGGGAGCTGTTTTTT. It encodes CASGFIGNTGELFF.